Listed below are T cell receptor beta chains from one sample, sequenced in a study. MiXCR was run by TCRdb on the RT-PCR reads, yielding one entry per CDR3 protein. The table includes more than 550,000 distinct CDR3 sequences, about 14% detected once. Sequencing was performed on memory CD4+ T cells from blood. All receptors derive from a female donor in good health, serving as a healthy control. The CDR3 runs from the conserved cysteine through the conserved F or W. A D gene is named only where the DNA matches it firmly. Size values are once, few and many counts, or a class for expanded clones, and some rows have none.

j_gene	v_gene	d_gene	abundance	CDR3aa	CDR3nt
TRBJ1-1	TRBV5-1	-	few	CASSSDSPEAFF	TGCGCCAGCAGCTCGGACAGCCCTGAAGCTTTCTTT
TRBJ2-2	TRBV6-5	-	-	CASREGDTYTGELFF	TGTGCCAGCAGAGAGGGGGACACCTACACCGGGGAGCTGTTTTTT
TRBJ2-1	TRBV6-6	TRBD1	-	CASSSSDRTDEQFF	TGTGCCAGCAGTTCCTCGGACAGGACAGATGAGCAGTTCTTC
TRBJ1-1	TRBV10-2	-	few	CASSVQANTEAFF	TGCGCCAGCAGTGTTCAGGCGAACACTGAAGCTTTCTTT
TRBJ2-7	TRBV20-1	TRBD1	few	CSARSRQGAYEQYF	TGCAGTGCTAGAAGTCGGCAGGGGGCCTACGAGCAGTACTTC
TRBJ2-7	TRBV12-3/TRBV12-4	-	few	CASSITLGYEQYF	TGTGCCAGCAGTATAACCCTGGGCTACGAGCAGTACTTC
TRBJ1-2	TRBV5-1	TRBD1	-	CASSLGTGGLLYGYTF	TGCGCCAGCAGCTTGGGGACAGGGGGCTTGTTATATGGCTACACCTTC
TRBJ1-1	TRBV18	-	few	CASSPLAGDGTEAFF	TGTGCCAGCTCACCACTTGCTGGGGACGGCACTGAAGCTTTCTTT
TRBJ2-3	TRBV3-1	-	few	CASSRRTNEDTQYF	TGTGCCAGCAGCCGTCGGACTAATGAAGATACGCAGTATTTT
TRBJ2-1	TRBV5-1	TRBD2	-	CASRLGLAGVYEQFF	TGCGCCAGCAGGTTAGGGCTAGCGGGAGTCTATGAGCAGTTCTTC
TRBJ2-5	TRBV20-1	-	-	CSGGDGEETQYF	TGCAGTGGCGGGGACGGCGAAGAGACCCAGTACTTC
TRBJ1-1	TRBV5-5	-	-	CASSSFDRTFARAFF	TGTGCCAGCAGCAGCTTCGACAGAACTTTCGCACGCGCTTTCTTT
TRBJ1-2	TRBV29-1	-	many	CSTSRSSGYTF	TGCAGCACAAGCCGGTCGAGCGGCTACACCTTC
TRBJ2-1	TRBV5-1	-	-	CASSSVGPQDDEQFF	TGCGCCAGCAGCTCGGTCGGCCCCCAGGACGATGAGCAGTTCTTC
TRBJ2-3	TRBV7-9	-	-	CASSPRGVTDTQYF	TGTGCCAGCAGCCCCCGCGGGGTAACAGATACGCAGTATTTT
TRBJ2-1	TRBV29-1	-	many	CSVEWTYSYNEQFF	TGCAGCGTTGAATGGACTTACTCCTACAATGAGCAGTTCTTC
TRBJ1-2	TRBV5-1	-	many	CASSLVQGVYGYTF	TGCGCCAGCAGCTTGGTTCAGGGCGTCTATGGCTACACCTTC
TRBJ2-1	TRBV20-1	-	-	CSALRPLTRSYNEQFF	TGCAGTGCCCTGAGACCCCTCACTCGCTCCTACAATGAGCAGTTCTTC
TRBJ1-1	TRBV6-4	-	-	CASSPYSSGVRTTEAFF	TGTGCCAGCAGTCCATACTCATCAGGGGTCCGGACTACTGAAGCTTTCTTT
TRBJ2-1	TRBV29-1	-	many	CSVDIRGEVSYNEQFF	TGCAGCGTTGACATCAGGGGGGAGGTCTCCTACAATGAGCAGTTCTTC
TRBJ1-4	TRBV7-2	-	-	CASTRVGGSNEKLFF	TGTGCCAGCACCCGGGTCGGGGGATCTAATGAAAAACTGTTTTTT
TRBJ2-5	TRBV20-1	-	-	CSARVSGLLNTGETQYF	TGCAGTGCTAGAGTGTCGGGGTTGTTGAACACCGGAGAGACCCAGTACTTC
TRBJ2-7	TRBV4-3	-	many	CASSQGARGLQYF	TGCGCCAGCAGCCAAGGGGCACGGGGGCTTCAGTACTTC
TRBJ2-2	TRBV30	-	-	CAWSANEPGELFF	TGTGCCTGGAGTGCGAACGAACCCGGGGAGCTGTTTTTT
TRBJ1-1	TRBV15	-	-	CATRGNSWATNTEAFF	TGTGCCACCAGGGGAAACAGTTGGGCGACGAACACTGAAGCTTTCTTT
TRBJ1-5	TRBV6-5	TRBD1	many	CASRGQGDQPQHF	TGTGCCAGCAGAGGACAGGGGGATCAGCCCCAGCATTTT